The source of this TCR beta chain is a study of blood T cells in healthy people across ages. Through a sample-barcoded 5' primer and a J-beta primer mix, a second PCR was run for roughly 7 to 12 cycles. TCRdb re-called the 5' RACE reads through MiXCR, storing one row per CDR3 protein. The table lists some 1,800,000 distinct CDR3 sequences, 30% to 40% of them singletons. Sequenced sample: blood. The TCR comes from a human donor in good health.

In nucleotides, the CDR3 is TGTGCCAGCAGCGTAGCGGGGGGACCCCACACCGGGGAGCTGTTTTTT. Translated, it gives CASSVAGGPHTGELFF. The rearrangement links TRBV9 to TRBJ2-2; 7 nucleotides align to TRBD2. Germline-derived CDR1 and CDR2 are SGDLS and YYNGEE. The ends lost 0 bases at V and 3 bases at J; junction bases unmatched: 5. CDR3 length: 16 amino acids. The full variable domain, in which reference TRBV9 and TRBJ2-2 provide the parts outside the CDR3, is DSGVTQTPKHLITATGQRVTLRCSPRSGDLSVYWYQQSLDQGLQFLIQYYNGEERAKGNILERFSAQQFPDLHSELNLSSLELGDSALYFCASSVAGGPHTGELFFGEGSRLTVL.